Listed here are 21 T cell receptor beta chains from one sample, sequenced in a study of PD-1 blockade in classical Hodgkin lymphoma. TCRdb's copy holds only in-frame clones and misses some; the assay was immunoSEQ multiplex PCR. The sample includes just over 20,000 clones, over 70% of them seen just once. Noted time point: cycle 4 day 1 (C4D1), after 6 weeks of nivolumab. Every patient had relapsed following autologous stem cell transplantation, and cohorts differed in brentuximab vedotin exposure. The starting material was peripheral blood mononuclear cells (PBMCs), obtained before the fourth cycle of nivolumab. The source is a human donor with classical Hodgkin lymphoma.

This clone is labeled as medium-sized. The rearrangement links TRBV15 to TRBJ1-1, with D unclear. CDR3 length: 15 amino acids. Germline CDR1 and CDR2: LNHNV and YYDKDF (reference sequence). V was cut by 4 bases and J by 3 bases, with 15 bases left in between. DNA for the CDR3: TGTGCCACCAGCAAAACCACGGACGGAGACACTGAAGCTTTCTTT. Translated: CATSKTTDGDTEAFF.

J is TRBJ2-7 and V is TRBV29-1; TRBD1 agrees at 8 bases. There are 11 residues in the CDR3. Germline values: CDR1 SQVTM, CDR2 ANQGSEA. With V trimmed by 6 bases and J by 9 bases, 7 bases remained unmatched. The CDR3 coding sequence is TGCAGCGTCGGACAGGGACCCGCGCAGTACTTC. Protein: CSVGQGPAQYF.

This chain connects TRBV29-1 to TRBJ2-7; perhaps TRBD2 as D (6 bases). Germline loops: CDR1 SQVTM, CDR2 ANQGSEA. The CDR3 runs to 13 residues. V was shortened by 5 bases and J by 2 bases, with 13 bases between the two germline ends. Here the CDR3 reads CSVLGLGTYEQYF. The CDR3, as DNA: TGCAGCGTTCTGGGACTGGGGACCTACGAGCAGTACTTC.

This clone occurred once. The chain has TRBV27 and TRBJ1-1; a weak D match, TRBD1 (6 bases). With 3 bases removed from V and 6 bases from J, the gap between germline ends came to 11 bases. Germline V gene lookup returns CDR1 MNHEY and CDR2 SMNVEV (reference sequence). The CDR3 totals 13 residues. The CDR3 region is CASSLRTASEAFF. CDR3 bases: TGTGCCAGCAGTTTGAGGACAGCTTCTGAAGCTTTCTTT.

There are a few counts of this clone. The gene calls are TRBV18 and TRBJ1-4; D not certain. CDR1 is KGHSH and CDR2 is LQKENI in the germline V gene. The ends were cut back, 1 base at V and 3 bases at J, with 3 bases in the middle. The CDR3 contains 13 residues. CDR3 protein: CASSPRANEKLFF. The CDR3 DNA reads as TGTGCCAGCTCACCACGTGCTAATGAAAAACTGTTTTTT.

The chain links TRBV5-1 to TRBJ2-2, with D perhaps matching TRBD2 (5 bases). V was trimmed by 3 bases and J by 2 bases, leaving 14 bases between them. Germline V CDR1 and CDR2: SGHRS, YFSETQ. CDR3 size: 16 residues. The CDR3 DNA is TGCGCCAGCAGCTCACTCGGGAATCTAAACACCGGGGAGCTGTTTTTT. It translates to CASSSLGNLNTGELFF.

This clone was counted once. The chain couples TRBV2 to TRBJ2-2, with no clear D. Germline loops: CDR1 SNHLY, CDR2 FYNNEI. The germline V and J ends were trimmed by 4 bases and 7 bases, with 13 bases remaining between them. The CDR3 has 14 amino acids. The CDR3 coding sequence is TGTGCCAGCAGTGTTTCAGTTAAATTCGGGGAGCTGTTTTTT. This codes for CASSVSVKFGELFF. The full variable domain, with the rest looked up from reference TRBV2 and TRBJ2-2, is EPEVTQTPSHQVTQMGQEVILRCVPISNHLYFYWYRQILGQKVEFLVSFYNNEISEKSEIFDDQFSVERPDGSNFTLKIRSTKLEDSAMYFCASSVSVKFGELFFGEGSRLTVL.

The V gene is TRBV16, the J gene TRBJ1-5; no clear D gene. The V gene's germline CDR1 is KGHSY and CDR2 FQNENV. V was trimmed by 0 bases and J by 15 bases, leaving 15 bases between them. The CDR3 is 13 residues long. CDR3: CASSQSIYSHWHF. CDR3 nucleotide sequence: TGTGCCAGCAGCCAATCGATCTACAGCCACTGGCATTTT.

The chain combines TRBV30 with TRBJ2-1; 15 bases align to TRBD2. The CDR3 totals 16 residues. CDR1 is GTSNPN, CDR2 SVGIG, per germline (reference sequence). Trimming took 2 bases from V and 7 from J; bases not matched to a gene: 6. CDR3 loop: CAWSLTGLAGGNEQFF. CDR3 DNA: TGTGCCTGGAGTCTGACGGGACTAGCGGGAGGAAATGAGCAGTTCTTC.

This sequence joins TRBV7-9 and TRBJ1-5; 7 nucleotides match TRBD1. From germline, CDR1 is SEHNR and CDR2 FQNEAQ (reference sequence). The J segment lost 2 bases and the V segment lost 2 bases, leaving 6 bases of the junction unmatched. CDR3 length equals 16 residues. The CDR3 DNA reads TGTGCCAGCAGCTTAAACACCGGGACAGGCAATCAGCCCCAGCATTTT. Protein: CASSLNTGTGNQPQHF.

The chain combines TRBV7-9 with TRBJ2-5; D is possibly TRBD1 or TRBD2 (5 bases each). Deletions cut 1 base from V and 2 bases from J, with 17 bases between. There are 17 residues in the CDR3. From germline, CDR1 is SEHNR and CDR2 FQNEAQ (reference sequence). CDR3 bases: TGTGCCAGCAGCTTAGTAGGGGTGAAGGAGCGGCAAGAGACCCAGTACTTC. Translated, it gives CASSLVGVKERQETQYF.

The genes are TRBV14 and TRBJ2-1; 13 nucleotides match TRBD2. Germline CDR1 SGHDN, CDR2 FVKESK. The CDR3 consists of 16 residues. J gave up 4 bases and V 6 bases, and 6 bases lay outside the gene matches. CDR3 nucleotides: TGTGCCAGCAGTTCGAGGACTAGCGGGAGATACAATGAGCAGTTCTTC. It is translated as CASSSRTSGRYNEQFF.

This clone was seen only a few times. The chain employs TRBV5-1 and TRBJ2-2; D is possibly TRBD1 (5 bases). Germline values: CDR1 SGHRS, CDR2 YFSETQ. V was trimmed by 1 base and J by 4 bases, leaving 11 bases between them. This CDR3 is 15 amino acids long. The CDR3 region is CASSLLGELTGELFF. The CDR3 coding sequence is TGCGCCAGCAGCTTGTTAGGGGAACTCACCGGGGAGCTGTTTTTT.

The chain links TRBV27 to TRBJ1-5; 7 bases map to TRBD1. The CDR3 is made up of 16 amino acids. J was trimmed by 4 bases and V by 2 bases; bases with no gene match: 8. Per the germline V gene, CDR1 is MNHEY and CDR2 is SMNVEV (reference sequence). The CDR3 loop reads CASSLTTGTANQPQHF. CDR3 bases: TGTGCCAGCAGTTTAACGACCGGGACAGCGAATCAGCCCCAGCATTTT.

The CDR3 protein is CASSLVPYNSPLHF. CDR3 DNA sequence: TGTGCCAGCAGTTTAGTACCCTATAATTCACCCCTCCACTTT. The chain uses TRBV6-5 and TRBJ1-6; D ambiguous. Germline V gene data show CDR1 as MNHEY and CDR2 as SVGAGI. V lost 4 bases, J lost 2 bases, and 6 bases lay in between. CDR3 length: 14 residues.

CDR3: CASSDRDTQYF. The DNA for the CDR3 is TGTGCCAGCAGCGATAGAGATACGCAGTATTTT. V gene TRBV6-1 combines with J gene TRBJ2-3; D not resolved. Germline loops: CDR1 MNHNS, CDR2 SASEGT. With 6 bases removed from V and 5 bases from J, the gap between germline ends came to 6 bases. The CDR3 totals 11 residues.

This chain uses TRBV6-1 with TRBJ2-7; D not certain. Germline-derived CDR1 and CDR2 are MNHNS and SASEGT. The V end lost 2 bases, the J end lost 12 bases, and 11 bases lay between the germline ends. The CDR3 spans 11 residues. In DNA, the CDR3 is TGTGCCAGCAGTGAATTTGGGTCACCGTACTTC. This sequence encodes CASSEFGSPYF.

The genes are TRBV7-9 and TRBJ2-5, with D hard to call. The germline V gene has CDR1 SEHNR and CDR2 FQNEAQ (reference sequence). V shed 5 bases and J shed 0 bases, with 10 bases lying between them. CDR3 length: 14 residues. The CDR3 coding sequence is TGTGCCAGCAGCCACGGAATGTACCAAGAGACCCAGTACTTC. This translates into CASSHGMYQETQYF.

The chain joins TRBV27 to TRBJ2-5, with D perhaps given as TRBD1 or TRBD2 (5 bases each). Germline loops: CDR1 MNHEY, CDR2 SMNVEV (reference sequence). Trimming shortened V by 6 bases and J by 3 bases, and 17 bases separated the two germline ends. The CDR3 sequence is 15 residues long. The CDR3: CASRPLFRGEETQYF. For the CDR3, the DNA is TGTGCCAGCAGGCCCTTATTCCGGGGCGAAGAGACCCAGTACTTC.

The chain links TRBV5-1 to TRBJ2-6; D tentatively reads TRBD1 or TRBD2 (6 bases each). This CDR3 region has 17 residues. From germline, CDR1 is SGHRS and CDR2 YFSETQ. Trimming pared 5 bases from V and 0 bases from J, leaving 15 bases between. In DNA, the CDR3 is TGCGCCAGCAGGGGGGGCGGGCCTAACTCTGGGGCCAACGTCCTGACTTTC. It translates to CASRGGGPNSGANVLTF.

The chain joins TRBV19 to TRBJ2-3, with D unresolved. The CDR3 spans 14 residues. Trimming cost V 3 bases and J 1 base, with 8 bases left between them. Germline V gene lookup returns CDR1 LNHDA and CDR2 SQIVND (reference sequence). CDR3 protein: CASSIKLGTDTQYF. The CDR3 DNA sequence: TGTGCCAGTAGTATTAAGCTTGGCACAGATACGCAGTATTTT. Using reference TRBV19 and TRBJ2-3 for the parts outside the CDR3, the full variable domain is DGGITQSPKYLFRKEGQNVTLSCEQNLNHDAMYWYRQDPGQGLRLIYYSQIVNDFQKGDIAEGYSVSREKKESFPLTVTSAQKNPTAFYLCASSIKLGTDTQYFGPGTRLTVL.